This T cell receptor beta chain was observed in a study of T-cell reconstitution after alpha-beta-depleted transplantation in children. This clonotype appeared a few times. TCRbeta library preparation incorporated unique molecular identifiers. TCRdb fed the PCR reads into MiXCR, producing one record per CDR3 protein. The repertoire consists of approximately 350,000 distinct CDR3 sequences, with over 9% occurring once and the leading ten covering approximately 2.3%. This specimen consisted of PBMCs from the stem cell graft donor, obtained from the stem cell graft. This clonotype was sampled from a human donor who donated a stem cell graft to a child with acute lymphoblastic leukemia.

CDR3 coding DNA: TGTGCCAGCAGCCCGCCGGGACAGGGGTCCTACGAGCAGTACTTC. The encoded protein is CASSPPGQGSYEQYF. The genes are TRBV28 and TRBJ2-7; the match to TRBD1 covers 10 bases. Germline loops: CDR1 MDHEN, CDR2 SYDVKM. The V gene end was trimmed by 6 bases and the J gene end by 1 base; junction bases not matched to a gene: 6. The CDR3 contains 15 residues.